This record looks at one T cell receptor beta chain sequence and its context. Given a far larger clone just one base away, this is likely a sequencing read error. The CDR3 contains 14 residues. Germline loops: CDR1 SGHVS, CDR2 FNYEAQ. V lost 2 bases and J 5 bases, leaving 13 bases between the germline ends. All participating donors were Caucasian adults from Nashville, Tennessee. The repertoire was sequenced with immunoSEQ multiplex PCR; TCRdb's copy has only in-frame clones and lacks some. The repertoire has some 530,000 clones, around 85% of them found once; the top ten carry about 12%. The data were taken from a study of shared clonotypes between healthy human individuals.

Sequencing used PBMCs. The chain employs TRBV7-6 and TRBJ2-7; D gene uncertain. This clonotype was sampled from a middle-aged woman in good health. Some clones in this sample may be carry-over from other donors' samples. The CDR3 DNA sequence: TGTGCCAGCAGCTTAAGCCGGTTGGCCCACGAGCAGTACTTC. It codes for CASSLSRLAHEQYF.